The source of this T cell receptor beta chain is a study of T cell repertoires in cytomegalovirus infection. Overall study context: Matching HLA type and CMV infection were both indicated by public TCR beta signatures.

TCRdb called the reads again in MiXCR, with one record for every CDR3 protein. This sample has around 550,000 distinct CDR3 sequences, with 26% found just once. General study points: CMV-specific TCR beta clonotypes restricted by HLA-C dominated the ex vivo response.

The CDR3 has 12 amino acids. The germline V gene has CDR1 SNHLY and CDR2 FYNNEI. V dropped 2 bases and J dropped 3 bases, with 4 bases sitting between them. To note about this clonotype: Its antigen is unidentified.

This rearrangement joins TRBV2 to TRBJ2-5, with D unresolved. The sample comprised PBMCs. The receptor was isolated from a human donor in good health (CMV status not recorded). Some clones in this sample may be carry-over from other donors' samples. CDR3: CASSEREETQYF. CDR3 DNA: TGTGCCAGCAGTGAAAGGGAAGAGACCCAGTACTTC. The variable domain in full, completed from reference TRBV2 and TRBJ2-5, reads EPEVTQTPSHQVTQMGQEVILRCVPISNHLYFYWYRQILGQKVEFLVSFYNNEISEKSEIFDDQFSVERPDGSNFTLKIRSTKLEDSAMYFCASSEREETQYFGPGTRLLVL.